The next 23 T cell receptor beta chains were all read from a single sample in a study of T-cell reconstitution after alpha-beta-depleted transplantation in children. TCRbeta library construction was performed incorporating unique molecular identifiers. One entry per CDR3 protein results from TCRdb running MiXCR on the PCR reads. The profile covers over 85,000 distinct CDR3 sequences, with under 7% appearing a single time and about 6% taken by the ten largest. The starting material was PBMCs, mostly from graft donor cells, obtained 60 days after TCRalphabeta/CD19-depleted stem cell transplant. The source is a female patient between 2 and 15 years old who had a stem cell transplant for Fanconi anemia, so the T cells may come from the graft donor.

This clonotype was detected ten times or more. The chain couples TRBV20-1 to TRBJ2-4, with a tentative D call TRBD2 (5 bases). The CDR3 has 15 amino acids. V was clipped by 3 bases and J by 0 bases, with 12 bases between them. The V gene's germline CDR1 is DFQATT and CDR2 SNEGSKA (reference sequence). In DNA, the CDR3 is TGCAGTGCTAGTCACGGACTTCTAGCCAAAAACATTCAGTACTTC. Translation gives CSASHGLLAKNIQYF.

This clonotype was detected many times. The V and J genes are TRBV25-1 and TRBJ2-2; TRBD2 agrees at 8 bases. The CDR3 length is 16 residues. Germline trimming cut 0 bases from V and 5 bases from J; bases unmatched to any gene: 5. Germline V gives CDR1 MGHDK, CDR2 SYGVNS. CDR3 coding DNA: TGTGCCAGCAGTGAATATGTACAGCGGGGGACCGGGGAGCTGTTTTTT. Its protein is CASSEYVQRGTGELFF.

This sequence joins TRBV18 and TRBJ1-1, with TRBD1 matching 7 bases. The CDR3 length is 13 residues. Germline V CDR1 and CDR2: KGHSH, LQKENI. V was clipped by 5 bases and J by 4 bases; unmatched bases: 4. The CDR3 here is CASSNGQATEAFF. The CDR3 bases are TGTGCCAGCTCAAACGGACAGGCCACTGAAGCTTTCTTT.

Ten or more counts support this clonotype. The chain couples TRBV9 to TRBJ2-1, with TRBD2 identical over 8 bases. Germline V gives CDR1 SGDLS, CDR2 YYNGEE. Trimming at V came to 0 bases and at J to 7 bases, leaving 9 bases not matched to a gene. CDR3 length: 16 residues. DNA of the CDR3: TGTGCCAGCAGCGTAGTGCGGGGGGAGGGGCGTAATGAGCAGTTCTTC. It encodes CASSVVRGEGRNEQFF.

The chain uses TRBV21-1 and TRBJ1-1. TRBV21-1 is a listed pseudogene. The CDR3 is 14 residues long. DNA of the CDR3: TGTGCCAGCAGCAAAGCGATCACGAACACTGAAGCTTTCTTT. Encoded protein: CASSKAITNTEAFF.

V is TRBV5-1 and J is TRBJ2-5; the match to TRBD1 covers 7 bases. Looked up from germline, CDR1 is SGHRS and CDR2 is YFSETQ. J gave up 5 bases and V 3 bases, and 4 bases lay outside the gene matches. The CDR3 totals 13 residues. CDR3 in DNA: TGCGCCAGCAGCTCCCAACAGGGGGAGACCCAGTACTTC. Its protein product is CASSSQQGETQYF. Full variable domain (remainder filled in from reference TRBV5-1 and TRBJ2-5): KAGVTQTPRYLIKTRGQQVTLSCSPISGHRSVSWYQQTPGQGLQFLFEYFSETQRNKGNFPGRFSGRQFSNSRSEMNVSTLELGDSALYLCASSSQQGETQYFGPGTRLLVL.

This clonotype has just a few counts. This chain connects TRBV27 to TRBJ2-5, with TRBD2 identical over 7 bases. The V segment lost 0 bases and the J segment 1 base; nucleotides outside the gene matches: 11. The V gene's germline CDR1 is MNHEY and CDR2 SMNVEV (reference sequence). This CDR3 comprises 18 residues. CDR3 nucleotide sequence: TGTGCCAGCAGTTTATCCAAGGGATTAGGGACTACCCAAGAGACCCAGTACTTC. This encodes CASSLSKGLGTTQETQYF.

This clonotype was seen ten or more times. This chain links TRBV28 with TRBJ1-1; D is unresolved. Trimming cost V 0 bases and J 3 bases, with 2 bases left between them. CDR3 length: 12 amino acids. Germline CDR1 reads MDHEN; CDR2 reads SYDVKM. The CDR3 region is CASSLWDTEAFF. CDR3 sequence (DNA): TGTGCCAGCAGTTTATGGGACACTGAAGCTTTCTTT.

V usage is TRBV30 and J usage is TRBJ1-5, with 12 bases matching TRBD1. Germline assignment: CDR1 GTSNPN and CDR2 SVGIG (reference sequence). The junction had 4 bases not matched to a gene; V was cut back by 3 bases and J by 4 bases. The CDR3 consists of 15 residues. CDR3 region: CAWSRGQGANQPQHF. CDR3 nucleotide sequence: TGTGCCTGGAGCCGGGGACAGGGGGCGAATCAGCCCCAGCATTTT.

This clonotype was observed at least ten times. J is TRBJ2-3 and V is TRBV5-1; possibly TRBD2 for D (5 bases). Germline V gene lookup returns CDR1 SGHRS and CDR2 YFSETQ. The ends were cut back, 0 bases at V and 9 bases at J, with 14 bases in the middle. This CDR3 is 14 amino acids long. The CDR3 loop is CASSLVMGGGTQYF. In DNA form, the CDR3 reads TGCGCCAGCAGCTTGGTTATGGGCGGCGGGACGCAGTATTTT.

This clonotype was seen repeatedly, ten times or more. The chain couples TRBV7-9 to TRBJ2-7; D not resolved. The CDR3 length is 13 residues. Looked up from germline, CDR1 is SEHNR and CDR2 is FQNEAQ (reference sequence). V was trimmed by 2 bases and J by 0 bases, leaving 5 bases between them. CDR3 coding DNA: TGTGCCAGCAGCTTAACGTTCTCCTACGAGCAGTACTTC. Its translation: CASSLTFSYEQYF.

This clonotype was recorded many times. Here the CDR3 reads CASSLCEISGRCEQYF. The CDR3 nucleotides are TGTGCCAGCAGTTTATGCGAAATTAGCGGGAGGTGCGAGCAGTACTTC. The chain recombines TRBV28 with TRBJ2-7; the match to TRBD2 covers 10 bases. The CDR3 covers 16 residues. The germline gives CDR1 MDHEN, CDR2 SYDVKM. V trimming: 0 bases; J trimming: 6 bases; junction bases outside the gene matches: 8.

CDR3 amino acids: CASSSGQGLEAFF. The CDR3 nucleotides are TGTGCCAGCAGCTCAGGACAGGGTCTTGAAGCTTTCTTT. V is TRBV7-3 and J is TRBJ1-1, with TRBD1 identical over 8 bases. CDR1 is SGHTA and CDR2 is FQGTGA in the germline V gene. The junction had 5 bases not matched to a gene; V was cut back by 4 bases and J by 7 bases. CDR3 length: 13 amino acids. The entire variable domain, with the rest obtained from reference TRBV7-3 and TRBJ1-1, is as follows: GAGVSQTPSNKVTEKGKYVELRCDPISGHTALYWYRQSLGQGPEFLIYFQGTGAADDSGLPNDRFFAVRPEGSVSTLKIQRTERGDSAVYLCASSSGQGLEAFFGQGTRLTVV.

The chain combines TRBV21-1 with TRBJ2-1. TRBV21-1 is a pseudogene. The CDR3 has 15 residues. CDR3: CASSKKRLSYNEQFF. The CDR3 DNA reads TGTGCCAGCAGCAAAAAAAGGCTCTCCTACAATGAGCAGTTCTTC.

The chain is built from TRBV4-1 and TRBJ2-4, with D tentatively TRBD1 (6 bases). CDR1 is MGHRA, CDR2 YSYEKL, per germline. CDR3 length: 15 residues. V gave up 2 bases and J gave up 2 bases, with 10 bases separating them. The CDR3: CASSQRQVSKNIQYF. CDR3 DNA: TGCGCCAGCAGCCAAAGACAGGTTTCCAAAAACATTCAGTACTTC.

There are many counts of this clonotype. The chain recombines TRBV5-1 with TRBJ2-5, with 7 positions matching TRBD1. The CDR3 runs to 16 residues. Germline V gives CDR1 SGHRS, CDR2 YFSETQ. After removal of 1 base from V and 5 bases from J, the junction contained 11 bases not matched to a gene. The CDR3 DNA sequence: TGCGCCAGCAGCTTGAGGGTGAACAGGGGCGCTGAGACCCAGTACTTC. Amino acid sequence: CASSLRVNRGAETQYF.

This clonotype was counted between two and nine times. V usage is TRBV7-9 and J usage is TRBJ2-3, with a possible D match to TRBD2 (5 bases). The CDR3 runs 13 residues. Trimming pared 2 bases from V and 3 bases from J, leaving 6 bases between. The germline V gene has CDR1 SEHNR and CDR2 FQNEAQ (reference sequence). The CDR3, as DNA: TGTGCCAGCAGCTTACCGGGAACAGATACGCAGTATTTT. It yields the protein CASSLPGTDTQYF.

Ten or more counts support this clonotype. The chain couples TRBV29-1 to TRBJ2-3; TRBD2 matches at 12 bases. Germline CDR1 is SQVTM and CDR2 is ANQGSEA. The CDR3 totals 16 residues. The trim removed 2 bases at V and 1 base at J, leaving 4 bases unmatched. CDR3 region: CSVETGTSGRTDTQYF. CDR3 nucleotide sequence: TGCAGCGTTGAAACCGGGACTAGCGGGCGCACAGATACGCAGTATTTT.

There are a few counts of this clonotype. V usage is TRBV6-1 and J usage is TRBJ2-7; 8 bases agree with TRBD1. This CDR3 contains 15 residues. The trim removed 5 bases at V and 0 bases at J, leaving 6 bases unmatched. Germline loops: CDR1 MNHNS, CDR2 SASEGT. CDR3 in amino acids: CASSPRDRSSYEQYF. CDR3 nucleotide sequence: TGTGCCAGCAGTCCCCGGGACAGGAGCTCCTACGAGCAGTACTTC.

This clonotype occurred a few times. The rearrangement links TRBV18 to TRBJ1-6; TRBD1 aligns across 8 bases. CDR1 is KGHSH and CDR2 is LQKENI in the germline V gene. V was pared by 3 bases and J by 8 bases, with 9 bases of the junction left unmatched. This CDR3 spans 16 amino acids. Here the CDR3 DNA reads TGTGCCAGCTCACCTCAGGACCAGGGGGCTCATTCACCCCTCCACTTT. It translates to CASSPQDQGAHSPLHF.

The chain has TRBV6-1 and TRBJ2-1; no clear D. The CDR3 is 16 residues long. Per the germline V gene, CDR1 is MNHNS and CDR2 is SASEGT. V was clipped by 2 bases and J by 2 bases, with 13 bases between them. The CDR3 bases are TGTGCCAGCAGTGAACCCCGCGGTAGCCCCTACAATGAGCAGTTCTTC. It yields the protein CASSEPRGSPYNEQFF.

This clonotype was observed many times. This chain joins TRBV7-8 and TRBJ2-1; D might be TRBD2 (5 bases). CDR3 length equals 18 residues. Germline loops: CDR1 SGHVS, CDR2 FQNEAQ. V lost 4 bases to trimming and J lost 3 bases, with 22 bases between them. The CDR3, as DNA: TGTGCCAGCAGCTCCCAGGTCCTTTACCCGGAGGACTACAATGAGCAGTTCTTC. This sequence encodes CASSSQVLYPEDYNEQFF.

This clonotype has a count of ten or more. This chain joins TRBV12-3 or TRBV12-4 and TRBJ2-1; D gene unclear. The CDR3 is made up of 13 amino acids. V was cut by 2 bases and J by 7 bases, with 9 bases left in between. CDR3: CASSLSAPNEQFF. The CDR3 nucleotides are TGTGCCAGCAGTTTATCGGCCCCAAATGAGCAGTTCTTC.